A selection of T cell receptor beta chains follows, all from one sample in a study of CD8 T cells in Susac syndrome. One entry per CDR3 protein results from TCRdb running MiXCR on the immunoSEQ multiplex PCR reads. In the table there are roughly 150,000 distinct CDR3 sequences, around 93% of which are singletons. Sequencing input: CD4+ T cells from PBMCs. All receptors come from a human donor in good health. Each CDR3 is given with its conserved first and last residue. D genes are given only for firm matches. For some rows the clone size is stated as once, few or many, or as a class when expanded; others skip it.

>TRBV27|once|-|13|TRBJ1-1
TGTGCCAGCAGCAGGGCAGGGCAAACTGAAGCTTTCTTT
CASSRAGQTEAFF
>TRBV5-1|-|TRBD1|15|TRBJ2-1
TGCGCCAGCAACCTACAGGGGTTATCCTACAATGAGCAGTTCTTC
CASNLQGLSYNEQFF
>TRBV20-1|-|-|14|TRBJ2-2
TGCAGTGCTAGACTCCAGGGTAACACCGGGGAGCTGTTTTTT
CSARLQGNTGELFF
>TRBV7-2|-|-|14|TRBJ2-1
TGTGCCAGCAGCCGCCTGCTGGGACCCAATGAGCAGTTCTTC
CASSRLLGPNEQFF
>TRBV20-1|-|-|15|TRBJ1-3
TGCAGTGCTAGGGACACTCGGAGCTCTGGAAACACCATATATTTT
CSARDTRSSGNTIYF
>TRBV20-1|-|-|13|TRBJ2-3
TGCAGTGCCCCCCCGGAAGGGGTAGATACGCAGTATTTT
CSAPPEGVDTQYF
>TRBV3-1|-|-|14|TRBJ2-1
TGTGCCAGCAGCCAAGGAGGAGCTAGCTATGAGCAGTTCTTC
CASSQGGASYEQFF
>TRBV7-3|-|TRBD1|16|TRBJ2-2
TGTGCCAGCAGCCGTGACAGGGGGCGGCTCACCGGGGAGCTGTTTTTT
CASSRDRGRLTGELFF
>TRBV7-2|-|TRBD1|14|TRBJ1-2
TGTGCCAGCAGCCCAGGGGGCTCCCCCTATGGCTACACCTTC
CASSPGGSPYGYTF
>TRBV19|-|TRBD2|15|TRBJ2-1
TGTGCCAGTAGTCAACTAGCGGGGGGGGGCGGTGAGCAGTTCTTC
CASSQLAGGGGEQFF
>TRBV20-1|-|TRBD1|15|TRBJ2-1
TGCAGTGCTAGTAGACAGGGGGCCGCCTACAATGAGCAGTTCTTC
CSASRQGAAYNEQFF
>TRBV18|-|-|17|TRBJ1-2
TGTGCCAGCTCCCCCCTCAGTGCTAGGGATGCTAACTATGGCTACACCTTC
CASSPLSARDANYGYTF
>TRBV5-1|once|-|20|TRBJ2-4
TGCGCCAGCAGCTGGGGTGGGGGCACCAATCCGCCTTTAGCCAAAAACATTCAGTACTTC
CASSWGGGTNPPLAKNIQYF
>TRBV6-6|once|-|14|TRBJ1-1
TGTGCCAGCAGTGATACTTACCGCTCCACTGAAGCTTTCTTT
CASSDTYRSTEAFF
>TRBV7-3|-|-|13|TRBJ1-1
TGTGCCAGCAGCGAGGGGGTGGGCACTGAAGCTTTCTTT
CASSEGVGTEAFF
>TRBV29-1|-|TRBD1|15|TRBJ1-1
TGCAGCGCCTTGGGACAGGGGATACTGAACACTGAAGCTTTCTTT
CSALGQGILNTEAFF